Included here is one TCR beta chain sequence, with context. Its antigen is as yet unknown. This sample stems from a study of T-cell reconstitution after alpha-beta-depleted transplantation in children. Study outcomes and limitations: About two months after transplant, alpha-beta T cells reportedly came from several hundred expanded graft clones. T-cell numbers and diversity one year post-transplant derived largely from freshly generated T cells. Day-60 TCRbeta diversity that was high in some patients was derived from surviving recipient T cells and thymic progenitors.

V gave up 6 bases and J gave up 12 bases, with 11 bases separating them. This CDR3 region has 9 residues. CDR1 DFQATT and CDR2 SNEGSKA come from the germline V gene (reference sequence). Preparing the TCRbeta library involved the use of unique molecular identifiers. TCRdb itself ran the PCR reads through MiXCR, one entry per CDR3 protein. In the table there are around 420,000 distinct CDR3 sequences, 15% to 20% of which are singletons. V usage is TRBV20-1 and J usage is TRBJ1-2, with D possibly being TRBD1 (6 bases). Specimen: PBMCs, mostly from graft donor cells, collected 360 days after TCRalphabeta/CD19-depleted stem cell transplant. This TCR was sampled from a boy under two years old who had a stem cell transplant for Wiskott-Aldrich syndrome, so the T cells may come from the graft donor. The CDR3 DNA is TGCAGTGCGGCTACAGGGAACACCTTC. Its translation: CSAATGNTF.